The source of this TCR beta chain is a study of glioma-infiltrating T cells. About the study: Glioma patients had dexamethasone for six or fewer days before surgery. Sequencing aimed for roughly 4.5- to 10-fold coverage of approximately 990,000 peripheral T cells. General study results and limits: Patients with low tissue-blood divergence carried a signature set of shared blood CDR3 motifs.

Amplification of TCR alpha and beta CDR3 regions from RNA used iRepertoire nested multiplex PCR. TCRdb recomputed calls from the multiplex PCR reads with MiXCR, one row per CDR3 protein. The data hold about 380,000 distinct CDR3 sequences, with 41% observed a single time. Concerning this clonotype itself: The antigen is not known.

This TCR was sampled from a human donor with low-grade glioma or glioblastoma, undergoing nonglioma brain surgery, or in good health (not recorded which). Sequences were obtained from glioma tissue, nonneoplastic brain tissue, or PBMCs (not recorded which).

The CDR3 coding sequence is TGCAGTGCTAGCGGGACTAGCGGGAGGGACCCTTCGGGGCAGTACTTC. Its protein product is CSASGTSGRDPSGQYF. The V call is TRBV20-1, the J call TRBJ2-7, with 16 positions matching TRBD2. This CDR3 has 16 residues. Germline V gene sequence: CDR1 DFQATT, CDR2 SNEGSKA (reference sequence). V dropped 3 bases and J dropped 9; count of bases not matched to a gene: 11.